This T cell receptor (beta chain) was obtained from a study of cytomegalovirus exposure and HLA in healthy donors. This CDR3 spans 16 amino acids. Per germline, CDR1 MNHEY and CDR2 SMNVEV (reference sequence). V lost 5 bases to trimming and J lost 2 bases; unmatched junction nucleotides: 5. Produced via immunoSEQ multiplex PCR; TCRdb's table is partial and in-frame only. The data show approximately 220,000 clones, with about 86% seen just once and about 3% held by the top ten. This clone is a singleton in its sample. The V gene is TRBV27, the J gene TRBJ2-3; the match to TRBD2 covers 12 bases. This clonotype was obtained from a man aged 18 to 29 in good health and CMV-seronegative. Sequences were obtained from PBMCs. The CDR3 region has the DNA TGTGCCAGCAGTCCCGGACTAGCGGGGTTCACAGATACGCAGTATTTT. Its protein product is CASSPGLAGFTDTQYF.